The T cell receptor (beta chain) described here comes from a study of blood T cell repertoires in COVID-19. This clone turned up a few times. The table came from immunoSEQ multiplex PCR; TCRdb's copy has only in-frame clones and leaves some out. In the table there are about 38,000 clones, more than 70% of which are singletons. Trimming removed 6 bases at V and 7 bases at J, with 10 bases between. This CDR3 is built from 12 residues. This clonotype originated in a man in his 70s with active COVID-19. Sequences were obtained from peripheral blood. The chain carries TRBV12-3 or TRBV12-4 and TRBJ1-5; D is possibly TRBD1 (6 bases). The chain's CDR3 is CASSTGTQPQHF. The CDR3 nucleotides are TGTGCCAGCAGCACAGGGACCCAGCCCCAGCATTTT.